The entry below gives a single T cell receptor beta chain sequence along with its context. This entry comes from a study of blood T cells in healthy people across ages. Study-wide background: The template switching approach captured approximately one barcoded beta molecule for every two T cells.

Through a sample-barcoded 5' primer and a J-beta primer mix, a second PCR was run for about 6 to 11 cycles. Using its own MiXCR run on the 5' RACE reads, TCRdb lists one record per CDR3 protein. The table has hundreds of thousands of distinct CDR3 sequences, nearly 60% seen once. This CDR3 has 12 amino acids. Germline V gene data show CDR1 as SGHTA and CDR2 as FQGNSA. V was clipped by 5 bases and J by 8 bases, with 12 bases between them. The V and J genes are TRBV7-2 and TRBJ1-2; D is unclear. The sample comprised blood. The clonotype comes from a man aged 30-40 years in good health. Here the CDR3 reads CASSPHRIGYTF. CDR3 DNA: TGTGCCAGCAGCCCGCACCGTATCGGCTACACCTTC.